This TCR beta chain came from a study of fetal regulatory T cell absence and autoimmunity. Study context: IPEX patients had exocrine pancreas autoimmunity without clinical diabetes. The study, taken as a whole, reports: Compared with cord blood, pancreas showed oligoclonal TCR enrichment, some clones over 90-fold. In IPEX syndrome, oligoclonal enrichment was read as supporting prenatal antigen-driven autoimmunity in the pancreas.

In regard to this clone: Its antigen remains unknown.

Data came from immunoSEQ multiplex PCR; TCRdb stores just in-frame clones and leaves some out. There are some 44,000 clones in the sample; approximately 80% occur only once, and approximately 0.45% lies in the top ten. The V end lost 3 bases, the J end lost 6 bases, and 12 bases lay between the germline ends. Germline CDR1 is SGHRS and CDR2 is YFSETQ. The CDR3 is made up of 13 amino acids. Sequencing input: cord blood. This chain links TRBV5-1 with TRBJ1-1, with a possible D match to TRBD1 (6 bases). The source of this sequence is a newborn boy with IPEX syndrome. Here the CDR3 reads CASSSTGFPEAFF. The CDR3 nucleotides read TGCGCCAGCAGCTCCACAGGGTTCCCTGAAGCTTTCTTT.